This T cell receptor (beta chain) is from a study of T cells in tumors after PD-1 blockade. Study overall: Patients had no prior checkpoint blockade, systemic immunosuppressants, or anti-cancer therapy within 4 weeks. Either cemiplimab 350 mg every 2 weeks or pembrolizumab 200 mg every 3 weeks was given.

Sequencing was performed with immunoSEQ multiplex PCR; in TCRdb, only in-frame clones are kept and a portion is missing. The table includes some 66,000 clones, approximately 74% detected once. Germline V CDR1 and CDR2: MNHEY, SVGAGI. This CDR3 comprises 15 residues. Trimming cost V 5 bases and J 2 bases; bases outside gene matches: 6. This TCR was recovered from a human donor with basal cell carcinoma. The chain is built from TRBV6-5 and TRBJ2-3, with 8 positions matching TRBD1. Sequencing was performed on PBMCs, taken after anti-PD-1 treatment. The CDR3 nucleotides are TGTGCCAGCAGTCCGAGGACAGGGAACACAGATACGCAGTATTTT. Encoded protein: CASSPRTGNTDTQYF.